This TCR beta chain derives from a study of blood T cell repertoires in COVID-19. The cohort comprised adults aged 18 to 89 years residing in 20 to 30 US areas. Categorization into cohorts depended on clinical history that participants reported. The CDR3 has 17 residues. CDR1 and CDR2 (germline): SGHRS, YFSETQ. V was pared by 0 bases and J by 3 bases, with 8 bases of the junction left unmatched. Repertoires were generated with immunoSEQ multiplex PCR, while TCRdb's copy carries only in-frame clones and drops some. Of over 150,000 clones detected, around 87% appear once; the ten largest clones hold approximately 2.2%.

Source material: PBMCs or T cells enriched from blood (not recorded which). This clonotype was sampled from a woman aged 25 to 39 who had recovered from COVID-19. V is TRBV5-1 and J is TRBJ2-3, with 9 bases matching TRBD2. As DNA, the CDR3 is TGCGCCAGCAGCTTGGCCCCGCGGGGGGGAGGTACAGATACGCAGTATTTT. As protein: CASSLAPRGGGTDTQYF.